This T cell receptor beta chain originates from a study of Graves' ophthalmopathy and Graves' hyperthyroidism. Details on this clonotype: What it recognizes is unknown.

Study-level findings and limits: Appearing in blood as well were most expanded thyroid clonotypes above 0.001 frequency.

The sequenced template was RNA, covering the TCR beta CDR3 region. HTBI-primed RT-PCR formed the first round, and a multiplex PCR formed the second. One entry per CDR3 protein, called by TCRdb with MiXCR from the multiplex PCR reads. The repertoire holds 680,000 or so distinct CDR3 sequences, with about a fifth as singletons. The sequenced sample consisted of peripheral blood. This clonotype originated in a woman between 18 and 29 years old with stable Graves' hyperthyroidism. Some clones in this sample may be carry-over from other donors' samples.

The CDR3 DNA reads as TGTGCCAGCAGTGAAGATGGGAGCAGGCAAGAGACCCAGTACTTC. Translation gives CASSEDGSRQETQYF. The chain employs TRBV2 and TRBJ2-5; D may be TRBD2 (5 bases). V lost 1 base, J lost 2 bases, and 11 bases lay in between. The CDR3 has 15 amino acids. Germline lookup yields CDR1 SNHLY and CDR2 FYNNEI. The full variable domain, rest sourced from reference TRBV2 and TRBJ2-5, is EPEVTQTPSHQVTQMGQEVILRCVPISNHLYFYWYRQILGQKVEFLVSFYNNEISEKSEIFDDQFSVERPDGSNFTLKIRSTKLEDSAMYFCASSEDGSRQETQYFGPGTRLLVL.